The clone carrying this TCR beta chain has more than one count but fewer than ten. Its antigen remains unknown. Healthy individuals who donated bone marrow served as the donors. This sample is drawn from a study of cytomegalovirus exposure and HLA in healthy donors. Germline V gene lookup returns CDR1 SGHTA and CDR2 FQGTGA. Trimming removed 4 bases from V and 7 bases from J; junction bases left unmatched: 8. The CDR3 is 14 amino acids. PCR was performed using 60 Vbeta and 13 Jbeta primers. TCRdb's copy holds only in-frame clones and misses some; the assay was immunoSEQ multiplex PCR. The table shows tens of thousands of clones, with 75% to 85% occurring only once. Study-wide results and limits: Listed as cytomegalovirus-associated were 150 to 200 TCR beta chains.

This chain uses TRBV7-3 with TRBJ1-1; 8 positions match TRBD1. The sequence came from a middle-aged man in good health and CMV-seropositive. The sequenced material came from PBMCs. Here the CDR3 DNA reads TGTGCCAGCAGCTCCTCAGGGGGCACTAATGAAGCTTTCTTT. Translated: CASSSSGGTNEAFF. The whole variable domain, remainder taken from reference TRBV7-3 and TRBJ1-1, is GAGVSQTPSNKVTEKGKYVELRCDPISGHTALYWYRQSLGQGPEFLIYFQGTGAADDSGLPNDRFFAVRPEGSVSTLKIQRTERGDSAVYLCASSSSGGTNEAFFGQGTRLTVV.